Listed here is a single T cell receptor (beta chain). Its specificity is unknown. Time point here: peripheral blood 6 weeks after treatment start. V lost 6 bases, J lost 0 bases, and 17 bases lay in between. This CDR3 contains 16 residues. Germline CDR1 reads LNHDA; CDR2 reads SQIVND (reference sequence). The source of the sample is a study of PD-L1 blockade in urothelial cancer. On the study more broadly: Most of the 29 patients were men who had bladder-origin urothelial cancer. The number of prior chemotherapy regimens per patient was 0 to 3. Study-level points and caveats: Where pretreatment blood TCR clonality fell below the median, better survival was predicted.

The data were produced by immunoSEQ multiplex PCR, yet TCRdb's version contains in-frame clones alone and is incomplete. The repertoire includes about 91,000 clones, approximately 82% of them detected once, and around 8% sits in the top ten. The sequences come from PBMCs, collected around atezolizumab (anti-PD-L1) treatment. This clonotype was sampled from a man between 70 and 80 years old with urothelial cancer. The chain recombines TRBV19 with TRBJ1-1; D is undetermined. In DNA form, the CDR3 reads TGTGCCAGTAGCCCTTTACGGAGTCAAGTGAACACTGAAGCTTTCTTT. It specifies CASSPLRSQVNTEAFF.